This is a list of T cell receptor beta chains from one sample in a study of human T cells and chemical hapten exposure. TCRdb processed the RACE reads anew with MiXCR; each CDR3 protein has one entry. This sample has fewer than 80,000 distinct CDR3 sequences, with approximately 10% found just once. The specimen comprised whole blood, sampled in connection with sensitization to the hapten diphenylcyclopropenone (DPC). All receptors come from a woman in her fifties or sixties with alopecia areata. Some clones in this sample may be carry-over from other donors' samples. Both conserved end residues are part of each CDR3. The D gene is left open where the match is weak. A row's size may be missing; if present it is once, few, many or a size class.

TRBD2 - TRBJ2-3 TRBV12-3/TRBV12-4 TGTGCCAGCCTGACTAGCCGAAGCACAGATACGCAGTATTTT CASLTSRSTDTQYF
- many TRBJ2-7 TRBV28 TGTGCCAGCAGCCGGCCCGCCTACGAGCAGTACTTC CASSRPAYEQYF
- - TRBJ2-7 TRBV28 TGTGCCAGCAGTTTGCTTGGCTCCGAGCAGTACTTC CASSLLGSEQYF
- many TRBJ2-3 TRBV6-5 TGTGCCAGCACGGCGGGAACCTTCCCAGATACGCAGTATTTT CASTAGTFPDTQYF
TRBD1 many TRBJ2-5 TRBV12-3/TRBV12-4 TGTGCCAGCAGTTTGGGACAGAGGCAAGAGACCCAGTACTTC CASSLGQRQETQYF
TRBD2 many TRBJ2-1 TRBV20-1 TGCAGTGCTCAGTCTGGCGGGAGCATCAATGAGCAGTTCTTC CSAQSGGSINEQFF
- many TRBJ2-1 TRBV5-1 TGCGCCAGCAGCTTGGGATCCGGCACGGAAACTCTTGAGCAGTTCTTC CASSLGSGTETLEQFF
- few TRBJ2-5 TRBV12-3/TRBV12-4 TGTGCCAGCAGCGGTAGAGAGACCCAGTACTTC CASSGRETQYF
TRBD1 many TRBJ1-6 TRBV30 TGTGCCTGGAGTGGACAGGGTGAGCTTCTCCACTTT CAWSGQGELLHF
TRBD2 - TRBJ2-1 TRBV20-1 TGCAGTGCTAGAGATGGACGGGGGGGCAAGGGTGAGCAGTTCTTC CSARDGRGGKGEQFF
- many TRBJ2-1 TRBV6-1 TGTGCCAGCAAGTTGATACACCTCAACAATGAGCAGTTCTTC CASKLIHLNNEQFF
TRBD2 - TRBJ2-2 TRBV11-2 TGTGCCAGCAGCTTAGTAGCGGGAGCCGGGGAGCTGTTTTTT CASSLVAGAGELFF
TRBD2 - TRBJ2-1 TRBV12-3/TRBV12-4 TGTGCCAGCAGTCCCGATGCTAGCGGGTGGCCCAATGAGCAGTTCTTC CASSPDASGWPNEQFF
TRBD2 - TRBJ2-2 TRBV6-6 TGTGCCAGCAGAGTAGCGGGAGGACCACCGAACACCGGGGAGCTGTTTTTT CASRVAGGPPNTGELFF
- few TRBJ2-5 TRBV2 TGTGCCGACGGAATGAGGGATCGCGGATCGGAGACCCAGTACTTC CADGMRDRGSETQYF
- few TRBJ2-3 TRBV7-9 TGTGCCAGCAGCTTAAGACAGACAGATACGCAGTATTTT CASSLRQTDTQYF